The rows below give T cell receptor beta chains drawn from one sample of a study of neurological immune-mediated disorders. TCRdb reprocessed the 5' RACE reads with MiXCR, giving one entry per CDR3 protein. The sample carries some 4,400 distinct CDR3 sequences, less than 25% recorded once. The sample comprised CD8+ T cells from blood. Every receptor here comes from a woman in her sixties or seventies with HTLV-1-associated myelopathy (HAM/TSP). Each CDR3 is given with its conserved first and last residue. Fields, in order: J gene, D gene, clone size, V gene, CDR3 protein, CDR3 DNA. A D gene is named only where the DNA matches it firmly. Clone sizes are given selectively: once, few, many, or a class where the clone is expanded.

TRBJ2-2,TRBD1,many,TRBV7-9,CASSNPSDRELSTGELFF,TGTGCCAGCAGCAACCCTTCCGACAGGGAATTGTCCACCGGGGAGCTGTTTTTT
TRBJ2-7,NA,many,TRBV10-2,CASSEWTHEQYF,TGCGCCAGCAGTGAGTGGACACACGAGCAGTACTTC
TRBJ1-2,TRBD1,many,TRBV4-1,CASSQDGQGGGYGYTF,TGCGCCAGCAGCCAAGATGGGCAGGGGGGGGGCTATGGCTACACCTTC
TRBJ1-1,NA,medium-sized,TRBV14,CASSQEPSVGMNTEAFF,TGTGCCAGCAGCCAAGAACCCTCGGTAGGAATGAACACTGAAGCTTTCTTT
TRBJ2-3,NA,many,TRBV3-1,CASSPTWARETQYF,TGTGCCAGCAGCCCGACCTGGGCGAGGGAAACGCAGTATTTT
TRBJ1-2,TRBD1,many,TRBV29-1,CSVEVGDRAGCYTF,TGCAGCGTTGAAGTGGGGGACAGGGCGGGATGCTACACCTTC
TRBJ1-1,TRBD1,NA,TRBV25-1,CASSSTGEGDTEAFF,TGTGCCAGCAGTTCCACAGGGGAAGGGGACACTGAAGCTTTCTTT
TRBJ2-7,NA,many,TRBV5-1,CASSPREANLRLEQYF,TGCGCCAGCAGCCCCAGGGAGGCAAATCTTCGTCTCGAGCAGTACTTC
TRBJ2-1,NA,medium-sized,TRBV7-9,CASSLGPGNEQFF,TGTGCCAGCAGCCTGGGACCAGGGAATGAGCAGTTCTTC
TRBJ2-7,NA,many,TRBV4-1,CASSQGELYEQYF,TGCGCCAGCAGCCAAGGTGAACTCTACGAGCAGTACTTC
TRBJ1-5,NA,many,TRBV27,CASSTYRDGGSKPQHF,TGTGCCAGCAGTACTTACCGGGACGGAGGATCAAAACCCCAGCATTTT
TRBJ2-3,NA,many,TRBV20-1,CSAREVTTDTQYF,TGCAGTGCTAGAGAGGTCACCACAGATACGCAGTATTTT
TRBJ2-7,TRBD1,medium-sized,TRBV20-1,CSANADRGFYEQYF,TGCAGTGCTAACGCTGACAGGGGATTCTACGAGCAGTACTTC
TRBJ1-5,NA,few,TRBV7-9,CASRQGSQPQHF,TGTGCCAGCAGGCAGGGTAGTCAGCCCCAGCATTTT
TRBJ2-1,NA,many,TRBV9,CASSVVGGDAYNEQFF,TGTGCCAGCAGCGTAGTCGGCGGGGACGCCTACAATGAGCAGTTCTTC
TRBJ2-2,TRBD1,medium-sized,TRBV5-1,CASSPYRGNTGELFF,TGCGCCAGCAGCCCTTACAGGGGTAACACCGGGGAGCTGTTTTTT
TRBJ1-2,NA,once,TRBV5-1,CASSPQTGQYGYTF,TGCGCCAGCAGCCCACAGACAGGACAATATGGCTACACCTTC
TRBJ1-2,TRBD1,NA,TRBV29-1,CSVDSGQASIDYGYTF,TGCAGCGTTGATTCGGGACAGGCATCTATTGACTATGGCTACACCTTC
TRBJ2-2,NA,NA,TRBV2,CASSDRTGELFF,TGTGCCAGCAGTGACCGTACCGGGGAGCTGTTTTTT
TRBJ2-4,TRBD2,medium-sized,TRBV7-8,CASSLTSGEIGIQYF,TGTGCCAGCAGCTTGACTAGCGGGGAGATAGGGATTCAGTACTTC
TRBJ1-1,NA,medium-sized,TRBV3-1,CASSPLQGGSFEAFF,TGTGCCAGCAGCCCTTTACAGGGAGGCAGCTTTGAAGCTTTCTTT
TRBJ2-1,TRBD1,many,TRBV4-1,CASSQIPGQGVYNEQFF,TGCGCCAGCAGCCAAATCCCGGGACAGGGGGTCTACAATGAGCAGTTCTTC
TRBJ1-2,NA,many,TRBV4-1,CASSQGTSWNYGYTF,TGCGCCAGCAGCCAAGGGACCTCTTGGAACTATGGCTACACCTTC
TRBJ1-5,TRBD1,NA,TRBV6-2/TRBV6-3,CASSYLTGENNQPQHF,TGTGCCAGCAGTTACTTGACAGGGGAGAACAATCAGCCCCAGCATTTT
TRBJ1-1,TRBD1,hyperexpanded,TRBV29-1,CSATGGTEAFF,TGCAGCGCCACAGGGGGCACTGAAGCTTTCTTT
TRBJ2-3,TRBD2,many,TRBV5-1,CASSLVAGGPTDTQYF,TGCGCCAGCAGCTTGGTAGCGGGGGGACCCACAGATACGCAGTATTTT
TRBJ2-7,TRBD2,many,TRBV4-3,CASSQVLAGGSYEQYF,TGCGCCAGCAGCCAAGTGTTAGCGGGGGGCTCCTACGAGCAGTACTTC
TRBJ2-7,NA,many,TRBV9,CASRAADPSYEQYF,TGTGCCAGCAGGGCGGCCGACCCCTCCTACGAGCAGTACTTC
TRBJ2-7,TRBD2,NA,TRBV6-5,CATIPGLAGPYEQYF,TGTGCCACCATACCGGGACTAGCTGGACCCTACGAGCAGTACTTC
TRBJ2-7,NA,many,TRBV3-1,CASSPAVSYEQYF,TGTGCCAGCAGCCCCGCCGTTTCCTACGAGCAGTACTTC
TRBJ2-7,TRBD1,medium-sized,TRBV25-1,CASGVGQGSHEQYF,TGTGCCAGCGGGGTGGGACAGGGATCCCACGAGCAGTACTTC
TRBJ1-1,NA,many,TRBV5-6,CASSFGGGGVTEAFF,TGTGCCAGCAGCTTCGGGGGAGGGGGGGTTACTGAAGCTTTCTTT
TRBJ2-7,NA,many,TRBV6-2/TRBV6-3,CASTRGGPSEQYF,TGTGCCAGCACTAGAGGAGGGCCGAGCGAGCAGTACTTC
TRBJ2-7,NA,medium-sized,TRBV5-1,CASSPGGSAYEQYF,TGCGCCAGCAGCCCCGGTGGGTCTGCCTACGAGCAGTACTTC
TRBJ2-2,TRBD2,NA,TRBV7-9,CASSLFAREGRTGELFF,TGTGCCAGCAGCTTATTTGCGAGGGAGGGCCGCACCGGGGAGCTGTTTTTT
TRBJ2-7,TRBD1,many,TRBV4-1,CASSQGQGDEQYF,TGCGCCAGCAGCCAAGGACAGGGTGATGAGCAGTACTTC
TRBJ1-1,NA,many,TRBV4-1,CASSPWEGDTEAFF,TGCGCCAGCAGCCCTTGGGAGGGAGACACTGAAGCTTTCTTT
TRBJ1-5,NA,medium-sized,TRBV5-6,CASSLGEGPQHF,TGTGCCAGCAGCCTGGGGGAGGGTCCCCAGCATTTT
TRBJ1-3,NA,NA,TRBV5-1,CASSRGEAGNTIYF,TGCGCCAGCAGCAGAGGGGAGGCTGGAAACACCATATATTTT
TRBJ2-7,NA,medium-sized,TRBV4-2,CASSQAVGEQYF,TGTGCCAGCAGCCAAGCCGTCGGCGAGCAGTACTTC
TRBJ2-7,NA,medium-sized,TRBV4-3,CASSHNPGTIPLEQYF,TGCGCCAGCAGCCATAACCCGGGGACCATCCCCCTTGAGCAGTACTTC
TRBJ2-3,NA,many,TRBV3-1,CASSQDRPTDTQYF,TGTGCCAGCAGCCAAGACCGCCCCACAGATACGCAGTATTTT
TRBJ2-1,TRBD2,many,TRBV7-8,CASSHSGLAGDEQFF,TGTGCCAGCAGCCATTCAGGACTAGCGGGAGATGAGCAGTTCTTC
TRBJ2-3,TRBD1,many,TRBV12-3/TRBV12-4,CASSTGEGGPTDTQYF,TGTGCCAGCAGCACAGGAGAAGGGGGCCCCACAGATACGCAGTATTTT
TRBJ2-7,NA,medium-sized,TRBV27,CATAGSHYEQYF,TGTGCCACCGCGGGTTCCCACTACGAGCAGTACTTC
TRBJ2-7,NA,medium-sized,TRBV9,CASSVADSSSYEQYF,TGTGCCAGCAGCGTAGCAGACAGCTCCTCCTACGAGCAGTACTTC
TRBJ2-7,TRBD2,many,TRBV12-3/TRBV12-4,CASSNDLAGDYEQYF,TGTGCCAGCAGCAACGACCTAGCGGGAGACTACGAGCAGTACTTC
TRBJ2-2,TRBD1,many,TRBV4-2,CASSQVGQGFTGELFF,TGTGCCAGCAGCCAAGTGGGACAGGGGTTCACCGGGGAGCTGTTTTTT
TRBJ2-7,TRBD2,many,TRBV6-2/TRBV6-3,CASSYPLAGDYEQYF,TGTGCCAGCAGTTACCCACTAGCGGGAGACTACGAGCAGTACTTC
TRBJ1-5,NA,medium-sized,TRBV4-1,CASSQVGGYSNQPQHF,TGCGCCAGCAGCCAAGTAGGAGGTTATAGCAATCAGCCCCAGCATTTT
TRBJ2-1,NA,medium-sized,TRBV11-3,CASSSGDDNEQFF,TGTGCCAGCAGCTCAGGGGACGACAATGAGCAGTTCTTC
TRBJ2-1,TRBD2,many,TRBV3-1,CASSLSGLAEYNEQFF,TGTGCCAGCAGCCTATCGGGACTAGCTGAGTACAATGAGCAGTTCTTC
TRBJ2-1,TRBD2,many,TRBV11-2,CASSIGGSSSYNEQFF,TGTGCCAGCAGCATTGGCGGGAGTAGCTCCTACAATGAGCAGTTCTTC
TRBJ2-2,NA,NA,TRBV11-2,CASSSFSANTGELFF,TGTGCCAGCAGCTCCTTTTCCGCGAACACCGGGGAGCTGTTTTTT
TRBJ2-7,NA,many,TRBV12-3/TRBV12-4,CASSLLFYEQYF,TGTGCCAGCAGTTTGTTGTTTTACGAGCAGTACTTC
TRBJ2-5,NA,few,TRBV30,CAWSGGFTKKETQYF,TGTGCCTGGAGTGGTGGTTTTACCAAAAAAGAGACCCAGTACTTC
TRBJ2-5,TRBD2,NA,TRBV3-1,CASSQLLAGGHQETQYF,TGTGCCAGCAGCCAACTACTAGCGGGGGGCCACCAAGAGACCCAGTACTTC
TRBJ2-2,NA,NA,TRBV3-1,CASSQRTYTGELFF,TGTGCCAGCAGCCAACGAACCTACACCGGGGAGCTGTTTTTT
TRBJ1-1,NA,many,TRBV15,CATSISTGEAFF,TGTGCCACCAGCATCTCCACAGGGGAAGCTTTCTTT